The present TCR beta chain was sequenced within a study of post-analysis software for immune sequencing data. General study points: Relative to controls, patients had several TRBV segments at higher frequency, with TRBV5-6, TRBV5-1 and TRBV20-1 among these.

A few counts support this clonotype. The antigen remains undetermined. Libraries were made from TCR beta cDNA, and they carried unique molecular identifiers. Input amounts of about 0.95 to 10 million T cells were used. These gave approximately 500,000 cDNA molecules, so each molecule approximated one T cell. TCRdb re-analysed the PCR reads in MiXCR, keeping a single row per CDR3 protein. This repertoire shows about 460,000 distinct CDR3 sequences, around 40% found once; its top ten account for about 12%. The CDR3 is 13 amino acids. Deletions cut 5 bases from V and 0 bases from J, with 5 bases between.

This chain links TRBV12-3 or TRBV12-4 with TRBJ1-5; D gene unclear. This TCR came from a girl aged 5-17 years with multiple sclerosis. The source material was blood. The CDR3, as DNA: TGTGCCAGCAGTCCCGGTAGCAATCAGCCCCAGCATTTT. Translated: CASSPGSNQPQHF.